This T cell receptor (beta chain) was identified during a study of blood T cell repertoires in COVID-19. Living in roughly 25 US areas, the participants were between 18 and 89 years of age. Allocation to cohorts depended on clinical history reported by the participants. In the study's own analysis: Reference gene primers were amplified, and this amplification served to estimate nucleated cell counts. The repertoire was sequenced with immunoSEQ multiplex PCR; TCRdb's copy has only in-frame clones and lacks some. From that table come the V and J calls and clone size; the DNA was used to work out D and trimming. The sample has about 200,000 clones, around nine tenths seen once. The CDR3 totals 16 residues. V trimming: 1 base; J trimming: 5 bases; junction bases outside the gene matches: 6. The germline CDR1 and CDR2 sequences are MNHNS and SASEGT.

The chain carries TRBV6-1 and TRBJ2-5, with TRBD2 matching 11 bases. This clonotype originated in a woman aged 25 to 39 with acute COVID-19. Sequenced input: PBMCs or T cells enriched from blood (not recorded which). CDR3 sequence reads: CASSEVLSGGAETQYF. In nucleotides, the CDR3 is TGTGCCAGCAGTGAAGTCCTTAGCGGGGGGGCCGAGACCCAGTACTTC.